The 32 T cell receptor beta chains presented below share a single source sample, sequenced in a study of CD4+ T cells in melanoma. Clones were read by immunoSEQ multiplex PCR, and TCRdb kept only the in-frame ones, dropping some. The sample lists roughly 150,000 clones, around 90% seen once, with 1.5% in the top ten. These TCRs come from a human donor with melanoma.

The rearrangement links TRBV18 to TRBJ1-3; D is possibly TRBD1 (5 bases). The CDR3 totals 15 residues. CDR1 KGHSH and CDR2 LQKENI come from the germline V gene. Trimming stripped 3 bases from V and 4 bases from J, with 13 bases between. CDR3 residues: CASSPDGTYGNTIYF. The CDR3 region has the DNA TGTGCCAGCTCACCTGACGGGACCTACGGAAACACCATATATTTT.

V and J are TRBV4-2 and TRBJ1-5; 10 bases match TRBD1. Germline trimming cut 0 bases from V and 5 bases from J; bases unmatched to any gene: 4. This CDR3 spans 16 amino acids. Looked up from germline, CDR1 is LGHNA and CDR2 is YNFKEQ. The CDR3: CASSQDWGTGDQPQHF. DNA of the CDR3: TGTGCCAGCAGCCAAGATTGGGGGACAGGGGATCAGCCCCAGCATTTT.

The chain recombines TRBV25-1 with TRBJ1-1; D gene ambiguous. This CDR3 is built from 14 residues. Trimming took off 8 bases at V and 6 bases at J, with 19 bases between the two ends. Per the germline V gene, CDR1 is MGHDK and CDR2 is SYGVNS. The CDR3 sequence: CASGFSHGQAEAFF. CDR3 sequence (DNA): TGTGCCAGCGGGTTCTCACATGGGCAGGCTGAAGCTTTCTTT.

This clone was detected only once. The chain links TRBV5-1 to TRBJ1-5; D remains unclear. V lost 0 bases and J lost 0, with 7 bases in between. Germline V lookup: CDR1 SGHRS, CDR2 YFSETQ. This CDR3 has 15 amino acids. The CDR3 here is CASSLGGYSNQPQHF. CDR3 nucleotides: TGCGCCAGCAGCTTGGGGGGATATAGCAATCAGCCCCAGCATTTT.

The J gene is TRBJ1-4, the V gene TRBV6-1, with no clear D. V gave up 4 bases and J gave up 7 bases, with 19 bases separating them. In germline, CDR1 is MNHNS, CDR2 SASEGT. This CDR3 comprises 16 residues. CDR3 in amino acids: CASSAEVSMPSEKLFF. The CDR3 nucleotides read TGTGCCAGCAGTGCGGAGGTTTCGATGCCTAGTGAAAAACTGTTTTTT.

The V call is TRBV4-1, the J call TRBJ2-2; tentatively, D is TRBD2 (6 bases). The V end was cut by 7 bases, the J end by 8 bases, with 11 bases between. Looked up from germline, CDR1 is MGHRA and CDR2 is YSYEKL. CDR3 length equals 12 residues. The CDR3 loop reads CASTAGLGELFF. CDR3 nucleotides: TGCGCCAGCACGGCGGGGTTGGGGGAGCTGTTTTTT.

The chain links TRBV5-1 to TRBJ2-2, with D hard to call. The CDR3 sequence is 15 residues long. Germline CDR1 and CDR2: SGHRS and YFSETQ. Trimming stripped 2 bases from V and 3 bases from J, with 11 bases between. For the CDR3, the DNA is TGCGCCAGCAGCTTTGGGGATAGAGACACCGGGGAGCTGTTTTTT. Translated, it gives CASSFGDRDTGELFF.

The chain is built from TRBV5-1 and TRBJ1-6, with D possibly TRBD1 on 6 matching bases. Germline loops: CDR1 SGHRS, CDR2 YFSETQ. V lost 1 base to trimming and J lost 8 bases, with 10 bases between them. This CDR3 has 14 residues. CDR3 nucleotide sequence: TGCGCCAGCAGCTTGACAGGGTACGATTCACCCCTCCACTTT. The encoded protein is CASSLTGYDSPLHF.

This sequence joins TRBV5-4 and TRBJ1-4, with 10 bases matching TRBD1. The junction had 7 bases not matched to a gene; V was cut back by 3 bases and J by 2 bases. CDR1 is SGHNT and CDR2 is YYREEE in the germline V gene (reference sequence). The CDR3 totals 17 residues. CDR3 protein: CASSSGDRGRTNEKLFF. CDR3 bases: TGTGCCAGCAGCTCGGGGGACAGGGGACGCACTAATGAAAAACTGTTTTTT.

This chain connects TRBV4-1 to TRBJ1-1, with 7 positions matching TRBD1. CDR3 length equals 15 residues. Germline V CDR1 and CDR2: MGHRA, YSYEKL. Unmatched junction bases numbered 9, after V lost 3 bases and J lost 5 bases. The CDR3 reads CASSQHPGQQTEAFF. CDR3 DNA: TGCGCCAGCAGCCAGCATCCGGGACAGCAGACTGAAGCTTTCTTT.

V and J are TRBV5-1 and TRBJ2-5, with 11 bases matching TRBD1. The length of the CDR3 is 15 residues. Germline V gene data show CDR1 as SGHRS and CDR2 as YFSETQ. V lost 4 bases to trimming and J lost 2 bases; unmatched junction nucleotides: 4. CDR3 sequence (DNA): TGCGCCAGCAGCGCCGGGACAGGGGGGCAAGAGACCCAGTACTTC. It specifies CASSAGTGGQETQYF. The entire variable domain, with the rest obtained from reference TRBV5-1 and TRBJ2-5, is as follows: KAGVTQTPRYLIKTRGQQVTLSCSPISGHRSVSWYQQTPGQGLQFLFEYFSETQRNKGNFPGRFSGRQFSNSRSEMNVSTLELGDSALYLCASSAGTGGQETQYFGPGTRLLVL.

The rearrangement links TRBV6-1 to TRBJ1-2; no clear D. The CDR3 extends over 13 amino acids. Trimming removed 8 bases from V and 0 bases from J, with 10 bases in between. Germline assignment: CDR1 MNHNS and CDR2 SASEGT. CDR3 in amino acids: CASPHQTNYGYTF. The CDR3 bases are TGTGCCAGCCCCCACCAGACTAACTATGGCTACACCTTC.

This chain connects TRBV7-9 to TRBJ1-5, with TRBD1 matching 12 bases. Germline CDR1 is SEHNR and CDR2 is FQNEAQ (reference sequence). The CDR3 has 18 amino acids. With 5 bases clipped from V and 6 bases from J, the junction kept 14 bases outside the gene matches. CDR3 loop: CASSIGLLGQGAAQPQHF. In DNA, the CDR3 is TGTGCCAGCAGCATAGGGCTCCTGGGACAGGGGGCAGCTCAGCCCCAGCATTTT.

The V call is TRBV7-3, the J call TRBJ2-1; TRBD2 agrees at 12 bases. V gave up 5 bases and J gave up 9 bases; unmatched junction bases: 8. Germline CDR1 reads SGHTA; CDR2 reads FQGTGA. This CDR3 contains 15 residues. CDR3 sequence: CASSVTSGGIGEQFF. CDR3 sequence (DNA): TGTGCCAGCAGCGTTACTAGCGGGGGGATCGGTGAGCAGTTCTTC. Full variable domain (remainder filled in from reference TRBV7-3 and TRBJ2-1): GAGVSQTPSNKVTEKGKYVELRCDPISGHTALYWYRQSLGQGPEFLIYFQGTGAADDSGLPNDRFFAVRPEGSVSTLKIQRTERGDSAVYLCASSVTSGGIGEQFFGPGTRLTVL.

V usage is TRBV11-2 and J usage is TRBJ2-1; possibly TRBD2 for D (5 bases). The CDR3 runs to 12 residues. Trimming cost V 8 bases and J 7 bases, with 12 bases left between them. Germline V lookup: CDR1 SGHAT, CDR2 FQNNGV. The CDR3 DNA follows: TGTGCCAGCTCCCATCCGGGGAATGAGCAGTTCTTC. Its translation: CASSHPGNEQFF. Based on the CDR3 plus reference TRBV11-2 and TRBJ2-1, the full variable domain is EAGVAQSPRYKIIEKRQSVAFWCNPISGHATLYWYQQILGQGPKLLIQFQNNGVVDDSQLPKDRFSAERLKGVDSTLKIQPAKLEDSAVYLCASSHPGNEQFFGPGTRLTVL.

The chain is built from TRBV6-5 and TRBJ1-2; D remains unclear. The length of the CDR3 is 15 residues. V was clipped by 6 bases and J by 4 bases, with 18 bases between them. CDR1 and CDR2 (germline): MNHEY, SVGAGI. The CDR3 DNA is TGTGCCAGCAGGTCGCGCTGGCAGGCCTTCTATGGCTACACCTTC. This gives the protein CASRSRWQAFYGYTF.

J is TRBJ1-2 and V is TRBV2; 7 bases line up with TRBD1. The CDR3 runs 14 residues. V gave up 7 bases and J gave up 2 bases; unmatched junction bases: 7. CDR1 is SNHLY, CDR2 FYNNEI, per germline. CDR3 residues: CASKSGQSNYGYTF. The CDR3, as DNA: TGTGCCAGCAAGTCGGGACAGTCCAACTATGGCTACACCTTC.

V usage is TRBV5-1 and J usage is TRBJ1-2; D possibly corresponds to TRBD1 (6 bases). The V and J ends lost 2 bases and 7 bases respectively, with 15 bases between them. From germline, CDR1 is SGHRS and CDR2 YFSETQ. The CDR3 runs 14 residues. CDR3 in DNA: TGCGCCAGCAGCTTAGGGACACCAGCCCGTGGCTACACCTTC. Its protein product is CASSLGTPARGYTF.

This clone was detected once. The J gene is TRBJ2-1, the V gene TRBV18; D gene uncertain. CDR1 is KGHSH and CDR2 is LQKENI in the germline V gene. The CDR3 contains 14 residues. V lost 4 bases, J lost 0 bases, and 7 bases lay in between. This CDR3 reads CASSRTSSYNEQFF. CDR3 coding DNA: TGTGCCAGCTCACGGACCAGCTCCTACAATGAGCAGTTCTTC.

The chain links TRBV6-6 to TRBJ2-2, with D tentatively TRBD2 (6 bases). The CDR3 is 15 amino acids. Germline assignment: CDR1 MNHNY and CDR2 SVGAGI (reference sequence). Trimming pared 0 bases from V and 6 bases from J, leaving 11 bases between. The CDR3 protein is CASSYSIGGAGELFF. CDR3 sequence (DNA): TGTGCCAGCAGTTACTCGATTGGAGGGGCCGGGGAGCTGTTTTTT.

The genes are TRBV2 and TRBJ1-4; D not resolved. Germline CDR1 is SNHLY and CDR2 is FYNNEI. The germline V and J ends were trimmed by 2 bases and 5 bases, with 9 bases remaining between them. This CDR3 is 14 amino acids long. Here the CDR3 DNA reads TGTGCCAGCAGTGAAATCGGCGGCAATGAAAAACTGTTTTTT. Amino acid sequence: CASSEIGGNEKLFF.

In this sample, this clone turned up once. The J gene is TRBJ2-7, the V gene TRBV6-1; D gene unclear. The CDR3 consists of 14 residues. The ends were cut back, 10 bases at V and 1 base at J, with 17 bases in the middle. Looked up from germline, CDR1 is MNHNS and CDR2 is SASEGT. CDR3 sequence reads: CATTRMERSYEQYF. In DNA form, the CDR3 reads TGTGCCACCACCAGGATGGAAAGGTCCTACGAGCAGTACTTC.

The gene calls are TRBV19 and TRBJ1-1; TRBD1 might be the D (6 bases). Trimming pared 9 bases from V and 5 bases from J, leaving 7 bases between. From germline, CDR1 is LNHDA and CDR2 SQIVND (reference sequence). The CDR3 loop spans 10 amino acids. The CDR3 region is CASQGTEAFF. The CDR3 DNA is TGTGCCAGCCAGGGGACTGAAGCTTTCTTT.

CDR3 protein: CASVPSSAGELFF. The DNA of the CDR3 is TGTGCCAGCGTCCCCAGTTCGGCCGGGGAGCTGTTTTTT. V usage is TRBV6-6 and J usage is TRBJ2-2; the D is unclear. The CDR3 runs to 13 residues. The V end was cut by 8 bases, the J end by 6 bases, with 13 bases between. CDR1 and CDR2 (germline): MNHNY, SVGAGI (reference sequence).

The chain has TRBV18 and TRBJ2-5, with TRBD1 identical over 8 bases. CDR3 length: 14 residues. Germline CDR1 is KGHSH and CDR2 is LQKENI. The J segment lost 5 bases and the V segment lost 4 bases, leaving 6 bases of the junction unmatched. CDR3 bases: TGTGCCAGCTCACTAGACCGGACAGGGGAGACCCAGTACTTC. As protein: CASSLDRTGETQYF.

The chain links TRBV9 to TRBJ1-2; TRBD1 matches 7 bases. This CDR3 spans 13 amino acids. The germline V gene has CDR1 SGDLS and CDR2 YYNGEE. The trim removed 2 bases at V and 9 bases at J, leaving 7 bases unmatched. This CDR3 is CASSVRQGDSYTF. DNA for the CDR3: TGTGCCAGCAGCGTTAGACAGGGCGATAGCTACACCTTC.

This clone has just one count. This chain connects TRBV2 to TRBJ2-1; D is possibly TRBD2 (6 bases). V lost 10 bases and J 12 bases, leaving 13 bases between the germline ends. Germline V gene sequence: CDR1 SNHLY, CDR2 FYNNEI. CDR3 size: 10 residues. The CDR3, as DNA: TGTGCCACCGACAACGGGGGGCAGTTCTTC. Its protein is CATDNGGQFF.

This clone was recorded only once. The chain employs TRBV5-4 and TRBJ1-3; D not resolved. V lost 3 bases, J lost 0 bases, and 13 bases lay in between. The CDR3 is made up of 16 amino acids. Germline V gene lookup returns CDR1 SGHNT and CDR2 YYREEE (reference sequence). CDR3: CASSSQTSLSGNTIYF. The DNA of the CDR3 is TGTGCCAGCAGCTCACAGACATCGCTCTCTGGAAACACCATATATTTT.

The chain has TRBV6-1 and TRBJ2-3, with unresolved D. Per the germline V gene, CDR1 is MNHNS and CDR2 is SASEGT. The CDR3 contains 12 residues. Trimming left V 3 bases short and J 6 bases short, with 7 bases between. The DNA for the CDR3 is TGTGCCAGCAGTGACGGAATGGATACGCAGTATTTT. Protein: CASSDGMDTQYF.

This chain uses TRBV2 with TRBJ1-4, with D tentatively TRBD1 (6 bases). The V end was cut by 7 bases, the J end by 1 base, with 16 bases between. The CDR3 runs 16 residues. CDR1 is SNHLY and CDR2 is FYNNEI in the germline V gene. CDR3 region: CASNLRGLGTNEKLFF. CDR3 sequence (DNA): TGTGCCAGCAATCTGCGGGGGCTTGGAACTAATGAAAAACTGTTTTTT.

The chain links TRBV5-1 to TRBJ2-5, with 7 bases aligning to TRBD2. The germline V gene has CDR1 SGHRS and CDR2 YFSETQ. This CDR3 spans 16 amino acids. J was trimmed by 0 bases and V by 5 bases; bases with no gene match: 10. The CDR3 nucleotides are TGCGCCAGCAGGGTCGGGGGGAGTCATGACCAAGAGACCCAGTACTTC. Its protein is CASRVGGSHDQETQYF.

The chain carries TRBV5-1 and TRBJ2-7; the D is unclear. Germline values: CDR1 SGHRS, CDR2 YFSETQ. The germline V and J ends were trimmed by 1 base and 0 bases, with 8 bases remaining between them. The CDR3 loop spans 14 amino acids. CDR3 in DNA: TGCGCCAGCAGCTTGACCTCAGGCTCCTACGAGCAGTACTTC. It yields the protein CASSLTSGSYEQYF.